This T cell receptor beta chain came from a study of Ad26.COV2.S vaccination and SARS-CoV-2 variants. Study-wide results and limits: Substantial breadth was reported for post-vaccination spike-specific CD8+ and CD4+ T cells.

Comment on this clone: Its specificity is unknown.

The repertoire was sequenced with immunoSEQ multiplex PCR; TCRdb's copy has only in-frame clones and lacks some. The sample carries 300,000 to 350,000 clones, 90% recorded once. The length of the CDR3 is 16 residues. Germline loops: CDR1 WNHNN, CDR2 SYGVQD (reference sequence). V was clipped by 0 bases and J by 4 bases, with 16 bases between them. Treatment in this sample: roughly 19 received Ad26.COV2.S at low or high dose, single or two shots; roughly 5 received placebo; per-sample allocation not given. Samples were taken on day 63 after the first vaccine or placebo injection. An Ad26 vector that expressed Wuhan-strain SARS-CoV-2 spike constituted the vaccine.

Here the sequenced sample was peripheral blood, taken in a trial of Ad26.COV2.S vaccine versus placebo. V and J are TRBV10-1 and TRBJ2-7, with D possibly being TRBD1 or TRBD2 (5 bases each). The TCR sequence derives from a person between 18 and 65 years old who received the Ad26.COV2.S COVID-19 vaccine or a placebo. In DNA form, the CDR3 reads TGCGCCAGCAGTGAGTCGGCAGGTGGGGGAATGTACGAGCAGTACTTC. Its translation is CASSESAGGGMYEQYF.